The 18 T cell receptor beta chains in this list originate from one sample, sequenced in a study of radiotherapy plus CTLA-4 blockade in lung cancer. The repertoire was sequenced with immunoSEQ multiplex PCR; TCRdb's copy has only in-frame clones and lacks some. The table has 35,000 to 50,000 clones, 65% to 70% seen once. The material sequenced was peripheral blood, taken from a patient treated with radiotherapy plus ipilimumab. These TCRs come from a human donor with non-small cell lung cancer who had a partial response to radiotherapy plus ipilimumab.

The V gene is TRBV5-1, the J gene TRBJ2-1, with D unclear. Trimming removed 0 bases from V and 0 bases from J, with 7 bases in between. The germline CDR1 and CDR2 sequences are SGHRS and YFSETQ. The CDR3 has 15 residues. The CDR3 coding sequence is TGCGCCAGCAGCTTGGAGCCAATCTCCTACAATGAGCAGTTCTTC. Translation: CASSLEPISYNEQFF.

The chain combines TRBV6-5 with TRBJ1-1; 11 positions match TRBD1. V dropped 7 bases and J dropped 3; count of bases not matched to a gene: 7. CDR3 length equals 15 residues. Germline CDR1 MNHEY, CDR2 SVGAGI. The CDR3 bases are TGTGCCAGCACCGGGGACAGGGGGTTTTACACTGAAGCTTTCTTT. It specifies CASTGDRGFYTEAFF.

V gene TRBV5-6 combines with J gene TRBJ2-5, with D unclear. Germline CDR1 reads SGHDT; CDR2 reads YYEEEE. The CDR3 consists of 13 residues. V lost 1 base, J lost 5 bases, and 9 bases lay in between. For the CDR3, the DNA is TGTGCCAGCAGCTTGTGGCTAGGTGAGACCCAGTACTTC. It translates to CASSLWLGETQYF.

This chain joins TRBV5-4 and TRBJ1-2, with unresolved D. Trimming removed 4 bases at V and 2 bases at J, with 9 bases between. CDR1 and CDR2 from the germline V gene are SGHNT and YYREEE (reference sequence). The CDR3 is 13 amino acids. Here the CDR3 reads CASSDRRNYGYTF. The DNA of the CDR3 is TGTGCCAGCAGCGATCGCAGAAACTATGGCTACACCTTC.

The chain is built from TRBV19 and TRBJ2-7, with D possibly matching TRBD1 (7 bases). Trimming stripped 3 bases from V and 6 bases from J, with 15 bases between. The CDR3 runs 14 residues. Germline CDR1 is LNHDA and CDR2 is SQIVND (reference sequence). CDR3 bases: TGTGCCAGTAGTATCCTTAGCCAGGGGGGCGAGCAGTACTTC. It translates to CASSILSQGGEQYF. Full variable domain (outside the CDR3, taken from reference TRBV19 and TRBJ2-7): DGGITQSPKYLFRKEGQNVTLSCEQNLNHDAMYWYRQDPGQGLRLIYYSQIVNDFQKGDIAEGYSVSREKKESFPLTVTSAQKNPTAFYLCASSILSQGGEQYFGPGTRLTVT.

The V and J genes are TRBV4-1 and TRBJ1-2; D is possibly TRBD1 (6 bases). CDR3 size: 14 residues. V lost 3 bases and J lost 4, with 12 bases in between. Per the germline V gene, CDR1 is MGHRA and CDR2 is YSYEKL. CDR3: CASSHPGEPYGYTF. The CDR3 nucleotides read TGCGCCAGCAGCCACCCAGGGGAGCCCTATGGCTACACCTTC.

This chain uses TRBV30 with TRBJ1-5; tentative D call: TRBD1 (5 bases). This CDR3 region has 13 residues. Germline V lookup: CDR1 GTSNPN, CDR2 SVGIG (reference sequence). The DNA for the CDR3 is TGTGCTTCCGGGACTGCCAGCAATCAGCCCCAGCATTTT. Its translation: CASGTASNQPQHF.

The chain couples TRBV6-6 to TRBJ2-7, with D tentatively TRBD2 (6 bases). Germline CDR1 is MNHNY and CDR2 is SVGAGI (reference sequence). The germline V and J ends were trimmed by 3 bases and 6 bases, with 15 bases remaining between them. There are 14 residues in the CDR3. The CDR3 coding sequence is TGTGCCAGCAGTTATCCGGATAAGGGAGGCGAGCAGTACTTC. As protein: CASSYPDKGGEQYF.

The chain links TRBV7-9 to TRBJ2-1; the D is unclear. With 3 bases removed from V and 0 bases from J, the gap between germline ends came to 12 bases. The germline V gene has CDR1 SEHNR and CDR2 FQNEAQ (reference sequence). The CDR3 runs 16 residues. CDR3 residues: CASSLMGLSSYNEQFF. In nucleotides, the CDR3 is TGTGCCAGCAGCTTGATGGGCTTAAGCTCCTACAATGAGCAGTTCTTC.

V and J are TRBV7-9 and TRBJ1-1; D call uncertain. Germline loops: CDR1 SEHNR, CDR2 FQNEAQ (reference sequence). The CDR3 contains 13 residues. With 6 bases removed from V and 10 bases from J, the gap between germline ends came to 18 bases. The CDR3 nucleotides read TGTGCCAGCAGACCCAGCGGCCTAAGAGCAGCTTTCTTT. Residues: CASRPSGLRAAFF.

The CDR3 sequence is CATSRELRAQEYGYTF. CDR3 bases: TGTGCCACCAGCAGAGAGCTTCGAGCCCAAGAGTATGGCTACACCTTC. This chain connects TRBV15 to TRBJ1-2, with D unresolved. The CDR3 spans 16 residues. The V and J ends lost 0 bases and 5 bases respectively, with 16 bases between them. Germline V gene sequence: CDR1 LNHNV, CDR2 YYDKDF (reference sequence). The full variable domain, rest sourced from reference TRBV15 and TRBJ1-2, is DAMVIQNPRYQVTQFGKPVTLSCSQTLNHNVMYWYQQKSSQAPKLLFHYYDKDFNNEADTPDNFQSRRPNTSFCFLDIRSPGLGDTAMYLCATSRELRAQEYGYTFGSGTRLTVV.

This clone was detected only a few times. J is TRBJ2-2 and V is TRBV9, with D maybe TRBD1 (5 bases). The CDR3 loop spans 14 amino acids. Trimming cost V 4 bases and J 6 bases, with 13 bases left between them. Germline CDR1 SGDLS, CDR2 YYNGEE. The CDR3 loop reads CASSLTRVPGELFF. CDR3 in DNA: TGTGCCAGCAGCCTAACCAGGGTTCCCGGGGAGCTGTTTTTT.

The J gene is TRBJ1-2, the V gene TRBV27, with D perhaps matching TRBD1 (6 bases). This CDR3 spans 15 amino acids. Trimming removed 8 bases at V and 7 bases at J, with 23 bases between. Germline-derived CDR1 and CDR2 are MNHEY and SMNVEV (reference sequence). The CDR3 region has the DNA TGTGCCAGCGGGTCCAACATTCCAGGGGCTATTGGCTACACCTTC. Protein: CASGSNIPGAIGYTF.

This clone was detected a few times. In nucleotides, the CDR3 is TGTGCCAGCAGCTTATTAGGGGGGGGACGTTACGAGCAGTACTTC. It translates to CASSLLGGGRYEQYF. The rearrangement uses TRBV7-2 and TRBJ2-7; D possibly corresponds to TRBD2 (7 bases). The V and J ends lost 2 bases and 4 bases respectively, with 15 bases between them. Per the germline V gene, CDR1 is SGHTA and CDR2 is FQGNSA. The CDR3 is made up of 15 amino acids. The full variable domain, in which reference TRBV7-2 and TRBJ2-7 provide the parts outside the CDR3, is GAGVSQSPSNKVTEKGKDVELRCDPISGHTALYWYRQSLGQGLEFLIYFQGNSAPDKSGLPSDRFSAERTGGSVSTLTIQRTQQEDSAVYLCASSLLGGGRYEQYFGPGTRLTVT.

This clone has more than one count but fewer than ten. J is TRBJ2-7 and V is TRBV6-1; 8 nucleotides align to TRBD1. Germline lookup yields CDR1 MNHNS and CDR2 SASEGT. V shed 6 bases and J 4 bases; nucleotides not matched to a gene: 8. This CDR3 is 14 amino acids long. The CDR3 sequence is CASRRDRNVYEQYF. DNA for the CDR3: TGTGCCAGCAGGCGGGACAGGAATGTTTACGAGCAGTACTTC.

This chain connects TRBV18 to TRBJ2-1, with a possible D match to TRBD2 (6 bases). CDR1 and CDR2 (germline): KGHSH, LQKENI. The CDR3 contains 15 residues. The V gene lost 2 bases and the J gene lost 2 bases, with 10 bases spanning the gap. CDR3 nucleotides: TGTGCCAGCTCACCAGGCGGGGCGACCTACAATGAGCAGTTCTTC. Its translation is CASSPGGATYNEQFF. The full variable domain, with the rest looked up from reference TRBV18 and TRBJ2-1, is NAGVMQNPRHLVRRRGQEARLRCSPMKGHSHVYWYRQLPEEGLKFMVYLQKENIIDESGMPKERFSAEFPKEGPSILRIQQVVRGDSAAYFCASSPGGATYNEQFFGPGTRLTVL.

The rearrangement links TRBV19 to TRBJ2-7, with 9 bases matching TRBD1. Germline CDR1 is LNHDA and CDR2 is SQIVND (reference sequence). The junction had 9 bases not matched to a gene; V was cut back by 5 bases and J by 4 bases. There are 15 residues in the CDR3. The CDR3 DNA reads as TGTGCCAGTAGTGCCTGGACAGGGGAGCCTTACGAGCAGTACTTC. Protein product: CASSAWTGEPYEQYF.

Comments on this clone: The junction departs from germline at one end; a sequencing error may be responsible. In DNA, the CDR3 is TGTACCAGCAGTTTATCAGGGGCCGCTATCAACTATGGCTACACCTTC. Protein: CTSSLSGAAINYGYTF. The chain has TRBV27 and TRBJ1-2; a weak D match, TRBD1 (6 bases). The CDR3 contains 16 residues. Germline assignment: CDR1 MNHEY and CDR2 SMNVEV (reference sequence).